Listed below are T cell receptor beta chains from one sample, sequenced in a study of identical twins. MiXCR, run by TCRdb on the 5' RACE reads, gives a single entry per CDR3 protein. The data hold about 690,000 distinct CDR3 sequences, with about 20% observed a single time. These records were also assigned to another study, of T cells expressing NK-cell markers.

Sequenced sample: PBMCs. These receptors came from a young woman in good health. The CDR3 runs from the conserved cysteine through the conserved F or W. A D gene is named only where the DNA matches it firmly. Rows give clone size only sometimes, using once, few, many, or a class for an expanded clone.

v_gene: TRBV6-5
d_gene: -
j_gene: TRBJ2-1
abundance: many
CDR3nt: TGTGCCAGCAGTACGGGCGGTGAGCAGTTCTTC
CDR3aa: CASSTGGEQFF

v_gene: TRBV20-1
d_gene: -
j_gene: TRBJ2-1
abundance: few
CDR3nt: TGCAGTGCTAGACGGGGGGCCAGTGATGAGCAGTTCTTC
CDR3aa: CSARRGASDEQFF

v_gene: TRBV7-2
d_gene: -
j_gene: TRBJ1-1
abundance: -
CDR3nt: TGTGCCAGCAGCTTGCCACCTCCCACTCTATGGCGGACTGAAGCTTTCTTT
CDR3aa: CASSLPPPTLWRTEAFF

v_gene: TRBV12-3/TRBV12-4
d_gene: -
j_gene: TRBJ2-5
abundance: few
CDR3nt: TGTGCCAGCAGTTTGAGGAGTTTCAGGGAGACCCAGTACTTC
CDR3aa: CASSLRSFRETQYF

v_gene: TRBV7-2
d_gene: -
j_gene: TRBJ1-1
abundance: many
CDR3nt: TGTGCCAGCAGCTTAAAAGACAGGATGAGAGCTTTCTTT
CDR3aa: CASSLKDRMRAFF

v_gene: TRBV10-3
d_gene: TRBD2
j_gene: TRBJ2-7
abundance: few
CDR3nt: TGTGCCACCGATCAAACCGGGACTAGCTACGAGCAGTACTTC
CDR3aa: CATDQTGTSYEQYF

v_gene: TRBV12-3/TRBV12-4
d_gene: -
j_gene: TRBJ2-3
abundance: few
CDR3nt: TGTGCCAGCAGTCAGGCCCCAGGGGCAGATACGCAGTATTTT
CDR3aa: CASSQAPGADTQYF

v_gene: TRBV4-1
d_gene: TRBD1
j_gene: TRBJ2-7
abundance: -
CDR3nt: TGCGCCAGCAGCCAGGTGACAGGGGCCTACGAGCAGTACTTC
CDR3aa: CASSQVTGAYEQYF

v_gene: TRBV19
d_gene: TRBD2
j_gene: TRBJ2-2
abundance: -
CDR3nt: TGTGCCAGTACCGCGACTAGCGGGAGCCCCGGGGAGCTGTTTTTT
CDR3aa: CASTATSGSPGELFF

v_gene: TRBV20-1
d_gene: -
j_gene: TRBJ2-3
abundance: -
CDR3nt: TGCAGTGCTCGGGGGAAGAATACGCAGTATTTT
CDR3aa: CSARGKNTQYF

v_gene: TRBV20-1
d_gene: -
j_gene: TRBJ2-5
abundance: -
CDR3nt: TGCAGTGCTCCCAACCCTGTCGGGGAGACCCAGTACTTC
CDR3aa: CSAPNPVGETQYF

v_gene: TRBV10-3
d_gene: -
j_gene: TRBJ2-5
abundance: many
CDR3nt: TGTGCCATTGGGACTCGCCAAGAGACCCAGTACTTC
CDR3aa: CAIGTRQETQYF

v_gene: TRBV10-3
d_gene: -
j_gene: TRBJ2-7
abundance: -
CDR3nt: TGTGCCATCAGTCCAGGGACGATAGAGTCCTACGAGCAGTACTTC
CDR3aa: CAISPGTIESYEQYF

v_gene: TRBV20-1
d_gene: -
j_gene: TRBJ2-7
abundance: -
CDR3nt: TGCAGTACTTTCCATCAGTACGAGCAGTACTTC
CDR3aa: CSTFHQYEQYF

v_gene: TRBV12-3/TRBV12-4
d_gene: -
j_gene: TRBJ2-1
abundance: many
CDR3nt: TGTGCCAGCAGCCCCGCTAGGGATGAGCAGTTCTTC
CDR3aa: CASSPARDEQFF

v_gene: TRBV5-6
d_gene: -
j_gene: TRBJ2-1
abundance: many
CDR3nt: TGTGCCAGCAGCCCTCGCCGGGACCTCTCGTCGAATGAGCAGTTCTTC
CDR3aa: CASSPRRDLSSNEQFF

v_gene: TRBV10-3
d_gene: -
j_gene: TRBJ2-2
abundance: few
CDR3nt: TGTGCCATCAGTGGACAGCCTGGGGACGGGGAGCTGTTTTTT
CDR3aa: CAISGQPGDGELFF

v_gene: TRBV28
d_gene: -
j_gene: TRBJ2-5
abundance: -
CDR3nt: TGTGCCAGCAGTTTAGGGCCAGTGGCCCAGTACTTC
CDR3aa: CASSLGPVAQYF

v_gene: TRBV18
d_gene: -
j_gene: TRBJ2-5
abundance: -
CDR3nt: TGTGCCAGCTCACCCCGACCGATAAAAGAGACCCAGTACTTC
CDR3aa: CASSPRPIKETQYF

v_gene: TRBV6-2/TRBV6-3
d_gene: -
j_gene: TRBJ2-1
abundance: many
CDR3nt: TGTGCCAGCAGTGCTGAGTACTTCAATGAGCAGTTCTTC
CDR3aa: CASSAEYFNEQFF

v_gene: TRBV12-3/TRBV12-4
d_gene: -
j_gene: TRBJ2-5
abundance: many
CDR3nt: TGTGCCAGCAGTTCGGGGGCCCAAGAGACCCAGTACTTC
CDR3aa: CASSSGAQETQYF

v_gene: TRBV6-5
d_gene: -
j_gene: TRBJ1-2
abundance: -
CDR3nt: TGTGCCAGCAGTTGGATACAGGGTGGTGGCTACACCTTC
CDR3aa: CASSWIQGGGYTF

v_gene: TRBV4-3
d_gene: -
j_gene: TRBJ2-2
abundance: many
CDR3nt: TGCGCCAGCAGCCAAGAGGGGTCCCTGGGAACCGGGGAGCTGTTTTTT
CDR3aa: CASSQEGSLGTGELFF

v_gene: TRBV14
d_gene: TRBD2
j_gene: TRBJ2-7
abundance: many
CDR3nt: TGTGCCAGCAGCCAAATGTTAGCGGGGGAGCAGTACTTC
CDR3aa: CASSQMLAGEQYF

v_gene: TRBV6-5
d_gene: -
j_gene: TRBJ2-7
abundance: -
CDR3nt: TGTGCCAGCAGTTACAGCTACTCCTACGAGCAGTACTTC
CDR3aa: CASSYSYSYEQYF

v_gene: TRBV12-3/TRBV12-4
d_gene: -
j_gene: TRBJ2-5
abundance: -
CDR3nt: TGTGCCAGCAGTTTTTCAGGGTCCTACCAAGAGACCCAGTACTTC
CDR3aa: CASSFSGSYQETQYF

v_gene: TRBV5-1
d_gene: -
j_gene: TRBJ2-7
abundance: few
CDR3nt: TGCGCCAGCAGCGCGGGACCGGCATACGAGCAGTACTTC
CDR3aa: CASSAGPAYEQYF

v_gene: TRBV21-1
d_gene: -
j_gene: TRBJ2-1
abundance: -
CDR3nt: TGTGCCAGCAGTGTTTGCCTAGGAGAGGGGAAACTCAACAATGAGCAGTTCTTC
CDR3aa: CASSVCLGEGKLNNEQFF

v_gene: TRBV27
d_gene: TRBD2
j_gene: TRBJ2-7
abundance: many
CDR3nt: TGTGCCAGCAGTGGGAGCGGGGAGATATACGAGCAGTACTTC
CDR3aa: CASSGSGEIYEQYF

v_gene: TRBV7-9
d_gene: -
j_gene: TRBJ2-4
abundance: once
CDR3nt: TGTGCCAGCATGCGGGACCTAAACATTCAGTACTTC
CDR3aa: CASMRDLNIQYF

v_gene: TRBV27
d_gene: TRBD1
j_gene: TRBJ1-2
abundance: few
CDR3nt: TGTGCCAGCAGTTCCCTCAGGGGGCAAAACGGCTACACCTTC
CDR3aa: CASSSLRGQNGYTF

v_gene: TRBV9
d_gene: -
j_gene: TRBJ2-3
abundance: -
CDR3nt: TGTGCCAGCAGCGTAGTTAGAGATACGCAGTATTTT
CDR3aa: CASSVVRDTQYF

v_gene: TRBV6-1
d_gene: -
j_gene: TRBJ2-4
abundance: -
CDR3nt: TGTGCCAGCAGTCGGGGGAGCATCGCGGACATTCAGTACTTC
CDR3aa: CASSRGSIADIQYF

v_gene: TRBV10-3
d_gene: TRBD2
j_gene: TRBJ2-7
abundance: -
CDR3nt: TGTGCCATCAGGGGACTAGCGGGAGGAGGAGGAAGGGAGCAGTACTTC
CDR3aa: CAIRGLAGGGGREQYF

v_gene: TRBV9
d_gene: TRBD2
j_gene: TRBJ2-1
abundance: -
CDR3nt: TGTGCTAGCGGGGGTAGGTACAATGAGCAGTTCTTC
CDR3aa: CASGGRYNEQFF

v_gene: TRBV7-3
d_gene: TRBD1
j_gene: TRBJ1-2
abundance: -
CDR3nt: TGTGCCAGCAGCGCCGGACAGGTTGGGGGCTACACCTTC
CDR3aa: CASSAGQVGGYTF

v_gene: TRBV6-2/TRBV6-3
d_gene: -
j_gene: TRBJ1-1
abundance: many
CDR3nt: TGTGCCAGCAGCAGACGAGCGACTGAAGCTTTCTTT
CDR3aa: CASSRRATEAFF

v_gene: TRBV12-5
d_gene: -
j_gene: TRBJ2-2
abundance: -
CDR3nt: TGTGCTAGTGGTTACATCACCGGGGAGCTGTTTTTT
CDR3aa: CASGYITGELFF

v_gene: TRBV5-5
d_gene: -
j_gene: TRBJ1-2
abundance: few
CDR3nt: TGTGCCAGCAGCATCCCAGGTTGGACGGAAGCCTATGGCTACACCTTC
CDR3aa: CASSIPGWTEAYGYTF

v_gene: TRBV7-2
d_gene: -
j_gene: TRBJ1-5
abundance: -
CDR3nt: TGTGCCAGCAGCTTAGCGGAAATGCGGAGCAATCAGCCCCAGCATTTT
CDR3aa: CASSLAEMRSNQPQHF

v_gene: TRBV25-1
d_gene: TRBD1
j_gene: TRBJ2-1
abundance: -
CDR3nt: TGTGCCAGCAGTGAAACCCCCGGGACAGGGGACGCTGAGCAGTTCTTC
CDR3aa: CASSETPGTGDAEQFF

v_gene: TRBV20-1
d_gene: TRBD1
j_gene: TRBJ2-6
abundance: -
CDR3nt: TGCAGTGCTCTCGGACAGGGACCTTACTCTGGGGCCAACGTCCTGACTTTC
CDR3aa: CSALGQGPYSGANVLTF

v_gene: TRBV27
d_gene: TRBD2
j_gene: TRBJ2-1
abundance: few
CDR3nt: TGTGCCAGCAGTCCTTGGGGGGGGTACAATGAGCAGTTCTTC
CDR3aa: CASSPWGGYNEQFF

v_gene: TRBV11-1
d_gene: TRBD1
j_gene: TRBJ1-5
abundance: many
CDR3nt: TGTGCCAGCAGCTTAGATATTCTGGGACAGATAGTGTATAGCAATCAGCCCCAGCATTTT
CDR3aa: CASSLDILGQIVYSNQPQHF

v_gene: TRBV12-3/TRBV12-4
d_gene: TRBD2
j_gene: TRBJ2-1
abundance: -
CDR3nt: TGTGCCAGCAGTTCCCCTTTAGCGGGGGCCCGGGGCAATGAGCAGTTCTTC
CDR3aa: CASSSPLAGARGNEQFF

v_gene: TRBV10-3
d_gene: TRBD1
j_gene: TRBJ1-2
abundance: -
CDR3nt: TGTGCCATCAGTGAGGGGACAGGGAGCGGCTACACCTTC
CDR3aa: CAISEGTGSGYTF

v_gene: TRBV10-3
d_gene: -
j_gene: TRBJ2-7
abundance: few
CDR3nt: TGTGCCATCAGTGGGTCGGGACTCTCCTACGAGCAGTACTTC
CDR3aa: CAISGSGLSYEQYF

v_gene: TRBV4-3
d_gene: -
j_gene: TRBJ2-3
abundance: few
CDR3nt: TGCGCCAGCAGCGGCGGCGGGATCACAGATACGCAGTATTTT
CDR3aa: CASSGGGITDTQYF

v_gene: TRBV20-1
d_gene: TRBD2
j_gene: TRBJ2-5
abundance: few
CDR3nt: TGCAGTGCTTATAGCGGGGGGATCCGGGAGACCCAGTACTTC
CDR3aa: CSAYSGGIRETQYF

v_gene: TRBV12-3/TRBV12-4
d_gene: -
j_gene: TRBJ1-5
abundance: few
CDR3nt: TGTGCCAGCAGTTCTTTGAGAAATCAGCCCCAGCATTTT
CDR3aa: CASSSLRNQPQHF

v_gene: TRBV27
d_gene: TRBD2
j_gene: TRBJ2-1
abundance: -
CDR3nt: TGTGCCAGCAGTTTAAGAGCGGGAAACAATGAGCAGTTCTTC
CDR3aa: CASSLRAGNNEQFF

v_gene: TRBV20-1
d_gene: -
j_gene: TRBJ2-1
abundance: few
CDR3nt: TGCAGTGCCCCGGCTTCCTACAATGAGCAGTTCTTC
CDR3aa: CSAPASYNEQFF

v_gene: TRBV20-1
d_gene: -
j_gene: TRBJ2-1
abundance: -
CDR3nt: TGCAGTGCTGCCCACACCTACAATGAGCAGTTCTTC
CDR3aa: CSAAHTYNEQFF